The clone carrying this T cell receptor beta chain was found many times. Its antigen is as yet unknown. The germline and genes are mouse ones. Coverage ceases 3 residues before the CDR3 finishes, and the germline J gene fills in the end. The data stem from a study of CD8+ T cells in alopecia areata. Study-wide context: The graft donors were approximately 6-13-month-old C3H/HeJ mice with spontaneous alopecia, and their skin went to roughly 6-10-week-old female C3H/HeJ mice. Broader study findings: Sequencing of scalp tissue also captures the resident alphabeta T cells of normal skin. Lesional scalp displayed greater clonality than normal scalp, most notably in alopecia totalis/universalis. Researchers reported that TCR sharing among patients proved less clear than in mice, possibly HLA-linked.

The CDR3 covers 14 residues. The V end was cut by 0 bases, the J end by 7 bases, with 7 bases between. Germline CDR1 NSQYPW, CDR2 LRSPGD (reference sequence). Following RNA extraction, reverse transcription yielded cDNA that acted as the sequencing template. Some clones are missing from TCRdb's copy, which holds only in-frame ones; the method was immunoSEQ multiplex PCR. The record shows about 1,700 clones for this sample, with no singletons present. This sequence originates from a C3H/HeJ mouse with alopecia areata. MHC haplotype: H2-k. The chain links TRBV1 to TRBJ1-6; D gene uncertain. TRBJ1-6 is an ORF for which the function is uncertain. The sequencing input was skin. The CDR3 here is CTCSAETKNSPLYF. The CDR3 bases that were read are TGCACCTGCAGTGCAGAGACAAAAAATTCGCCC.